The T cell receptor beta chain under discussion was sequenced for a study of cytomegalovirus exposure and HLA in healthy donors. 60 Vbeta and 13 Jbeta primers were used in PCR. Repertoires were generated with immunoSEQ multiplex PCR, while TCRdb's copy carries only in-frame clones and drops some. The sample includes 200,000 to 300,000 clones, 78% of them seen just once. The length of the CDR3 is 15 residues. Per the germline V gene, CDR1 is KGHSH and CDR2 is LQKENI. Trimming took 3 bases from V and 5 from J, leaving 17 bases between them. The TCR originated in a boy aged 5-17 years in good health and CMV-seronegative. Sequencing used PBMCs. V gene TRBV18 combines with J gene TRBJ2-7, with D perhaps matching TRBD1 (5 bases). CDR3 sequence (DNA): TGTGCCAGCTCACCGTCTGGACAAGGCCAAAACGAGCAGTACTTC. Translating it yields CASSPSGQGQNEQYF.